This note documents a single T cell receptor (beta chain) sequence. The antigen is not known. The data were taken from a study of T cell repertoires in cytomegalovirus infection. The wider study: Epitope selection comprised recently identified HLA-C-restricted CMV epitopes and well-studied HLA-B-restricted CMV epitopes. From public TCR beta signatures came an indication of both CMV infection and matching HLA type.

Study-level results: CMV-specific TCR beta clonotypes restricted by HLA-C dominated the ex vivo response.

TCRdb recomputed calls from the reads with MiXCR, one row per CDR3 protein. The sample holds approximately 280,000 distinct CDR3 sequences, under 25% seen once. Trimming cost V 10 bases and J 6 bases, with 22 bases left between them. The CDR3 length is 15 residues. Germline V gene data show CDR1 as SGHTA and CDR2 as FQGNSA. The clonotype was recovered from a human donor in good health (CMV status not recorded). Some clones in this sample may be carry-over from other donors' samples. Sequenced here: cultured PBMCs, sampled from culture after CMV antigen stimulation. The rearrangement joins TRBV7-2 to TRBJ2-1; D is possibly TRBD2 (6 bases). Written as DNA, the CDR3 is TGTGCCACCGGCTTGGGCGGGACTGCAACCAATGAGCAGTTCTTC. Its protein is CATGLGGTATNEQFF.